The 2 T cell receptor beta chains below were found in one sample sequenced in a study of T cells in Graves' hyperthyroidism and ophthalmopathy. Researchers amplified the TCR beta CDR3 regions from RNA transcripts. The TCR CDR3 first-round RT-PCR relied on the HTBI primer set. Via MiXCR, TCRdb re-called the multiplex PCR reads, giving one row per CDR3 protein. The sample has roughly 280,000 distinct CDR3 sequences; approximately 17% are singletons. Material for sequencing was blood. The receptors originated from a woman between 55 and 75 years old with Graves' ophthalmopathy.

The table lists this clonotype with many counts. The chain employs TRBV28 and TRBJ2-7, with D unclear. V was trimmed by 1 base and J by 7 bases, leaving 5 bases between them. The CDR3 runs 11 residues. The V gene's germline CDR1 is MDHEN and CDR2 SYDVKM. CDR3 nucleotide sequence: TGTGCCAGCAGTTTATTCCGGGAGCAGTACTTC. Its translation is CASSLFREQYF.

This clonotype was found a few times. The V and J genes are TRBV10-2 and TRBJ2-3; perhaps D is TRBD1 or TRBD2 (6 bases each). Deletions cut 4 bases from V and 3 bases from J, with 17 bases between. The CDR3 totals 16 residues. Looked up from germline, CDR1 is WSHSY and CDR2 is SAAADI. The CDR3 region has the DNA TGCGCCAGCAGTGCCCGAGGGGGGCTCGGGACAGATACGCAGTATTTT. Protein sequence: CASSARGGLGTDTQYF.